This TCR beta chain was retrieved from a study of early T cells in non-severe SARS-CoV-2 infection. Study summary: Unsorted whole blood bulk RNA was sequenced, with unpaired chains.

V gave up 5 bases and J gave up 1 base, with 5 bases separating them. CDR1 LGHDT and CDR2 YNNKEL come from the germline V gene (reference sequence). The CDR3 extends over 12 amino acids. Individual cDNA molecules each received unique molecular identifiers attached to them. TCRdb independently ran MiXCR on the 5' RACE reads; one entry per CDR3 protein. The table includes around 60,000 distinct CDR3 sequences, approximately 12% detected once. The TCR sequence derives from an adult who was a healthcare worker with PCR-confirmed SARS-CoV-2 infection or an uninfected control (not recorded which). The sequenced sample consisted of whole blood. This rearrangement joins TRBV3-1 to TRBJ2-5, with unresolved D. The CDR3 here is CASSNSQETQYF. The CDR3, as DNA: TGTGCCAGCAGCAACAGCCAAGAGACCCAGTACTTC.